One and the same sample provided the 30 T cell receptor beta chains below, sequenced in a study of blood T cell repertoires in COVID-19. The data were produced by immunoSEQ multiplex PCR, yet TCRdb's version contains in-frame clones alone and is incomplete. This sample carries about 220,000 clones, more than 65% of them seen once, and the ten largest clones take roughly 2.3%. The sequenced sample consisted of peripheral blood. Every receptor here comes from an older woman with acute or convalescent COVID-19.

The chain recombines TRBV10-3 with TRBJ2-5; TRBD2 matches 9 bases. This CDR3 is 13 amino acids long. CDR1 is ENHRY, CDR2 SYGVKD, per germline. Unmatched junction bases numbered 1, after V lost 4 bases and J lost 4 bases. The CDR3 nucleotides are TGTGCCATCAGTGGGGGACTAGCAGAGACCCAGTACTTC. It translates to CAISGGLAETQYF.

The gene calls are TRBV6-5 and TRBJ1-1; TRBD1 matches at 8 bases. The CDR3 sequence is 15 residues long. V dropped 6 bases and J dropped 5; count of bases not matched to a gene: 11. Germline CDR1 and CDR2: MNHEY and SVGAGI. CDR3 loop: CASRTLGQAGTEAFF. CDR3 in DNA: TGTGCCAGCAGGACGTTGGGACAGGCGGGGACTGAAGCTTTCTTT.

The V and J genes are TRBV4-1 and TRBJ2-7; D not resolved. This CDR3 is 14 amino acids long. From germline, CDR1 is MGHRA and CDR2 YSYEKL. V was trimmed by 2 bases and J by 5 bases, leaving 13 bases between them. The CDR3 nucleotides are TGCGCCAGCAGCCAAACTCTCCGGGTCCACGAGCAGTACTTC. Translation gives CASSQTLRVHEQYF.

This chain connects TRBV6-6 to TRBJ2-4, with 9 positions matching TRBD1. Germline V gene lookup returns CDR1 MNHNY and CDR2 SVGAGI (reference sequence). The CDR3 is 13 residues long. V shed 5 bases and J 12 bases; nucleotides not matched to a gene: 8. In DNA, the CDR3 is TGTGCCAGCAGTATAGAGACAGGGGGGACTCAGTACTTC. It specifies CASSIETGGTQYF.

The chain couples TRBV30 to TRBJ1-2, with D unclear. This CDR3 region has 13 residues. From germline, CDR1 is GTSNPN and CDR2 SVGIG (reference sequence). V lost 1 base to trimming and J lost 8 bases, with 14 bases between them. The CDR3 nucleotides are TGTGCCTGGAGTGCCTTGGTGGGCGACGGCTACACCTTC. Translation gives CAWSALVGDGYTF.

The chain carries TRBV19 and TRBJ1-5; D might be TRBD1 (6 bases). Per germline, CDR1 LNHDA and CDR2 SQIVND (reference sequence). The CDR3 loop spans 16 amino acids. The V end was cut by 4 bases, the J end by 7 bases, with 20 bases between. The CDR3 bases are TGTGCCAGTAGTACTCCCCGAGGGATCAGGGGACAGCCCCAGCATTTT. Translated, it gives CASSTPRGIRGQPQHF. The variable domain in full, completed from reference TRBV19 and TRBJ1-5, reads DGGITQSPKYLFRKEGQNVTLSCEQNLNHDAMYWYRQDPGQGLRLIYYSQIVNDFQKGDIAEGYSVSREKKESFPLTVTSAQKNPTAFYLCASSTPRGIRGQPQHFGDGTRLSIL.

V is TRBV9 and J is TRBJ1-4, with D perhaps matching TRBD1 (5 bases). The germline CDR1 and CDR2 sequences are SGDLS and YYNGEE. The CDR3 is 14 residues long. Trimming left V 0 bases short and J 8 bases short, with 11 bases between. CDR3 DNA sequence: TGTGCCAGCAGCGTAGGGGCAGGGAGGGAAAAACTGTTTTTT. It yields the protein CASSVGAGREKLFF.

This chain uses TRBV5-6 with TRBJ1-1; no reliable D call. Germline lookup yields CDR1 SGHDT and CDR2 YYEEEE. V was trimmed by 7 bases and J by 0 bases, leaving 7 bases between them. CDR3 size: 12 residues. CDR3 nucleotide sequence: TGTGCCAGCCAAGTAGTGAACACTGAAGCTTTCTTT. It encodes CASQVVNTEAFF.

The CDR3 reads CASQGSMGDEQYF. As DNA, the CDR3 is TGTGCCAGTCAGGGATCCATGGGCGACGAGCAGTACTTC. V is TRBV27 and J is TRBJ2-7, with D possibly TRBD1 on 5 matching bases. This CDR3 has 13 residues. CDR1 MNHEY and CDR2 SMNVEV come from the germline V gene (reference sequence). Trimming cost V 9 bases and J 5 bases, with 17 bases left between them.

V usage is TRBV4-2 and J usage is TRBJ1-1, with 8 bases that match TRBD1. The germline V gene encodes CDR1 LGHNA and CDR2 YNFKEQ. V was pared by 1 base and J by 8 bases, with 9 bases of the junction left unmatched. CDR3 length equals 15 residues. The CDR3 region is CASSQAAQGAVEAFF. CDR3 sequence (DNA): TGTGCCAGCAGCCAAGCGGCCCAGGGGGCTGTCGAAGCTTTCTTT.

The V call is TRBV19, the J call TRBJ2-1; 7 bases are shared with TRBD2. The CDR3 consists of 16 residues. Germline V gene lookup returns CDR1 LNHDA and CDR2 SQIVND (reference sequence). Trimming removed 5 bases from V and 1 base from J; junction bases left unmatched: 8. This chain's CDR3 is CASSGMGGVSYNEQFF. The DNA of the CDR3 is TGTGCCAGTAGTGGGATGGGGGGGGTTTCCTACAATGAGCAGTTCTTC.

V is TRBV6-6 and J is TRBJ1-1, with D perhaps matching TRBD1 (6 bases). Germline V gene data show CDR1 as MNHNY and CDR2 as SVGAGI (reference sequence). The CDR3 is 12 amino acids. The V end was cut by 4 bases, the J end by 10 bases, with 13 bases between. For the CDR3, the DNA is TGTGCCAGCAGTTCTCCCGGGACACGAGCTTTCTTT. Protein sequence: CASSSPGTRAFF.

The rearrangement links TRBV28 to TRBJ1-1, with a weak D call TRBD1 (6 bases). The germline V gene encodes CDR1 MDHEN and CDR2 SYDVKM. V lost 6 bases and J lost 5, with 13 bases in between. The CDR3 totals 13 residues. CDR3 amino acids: CASSVTGSTEAFF. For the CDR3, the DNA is TGTGCCAGCAGCGTAACAGGGTCGACTGAAGCTTTCTTT.

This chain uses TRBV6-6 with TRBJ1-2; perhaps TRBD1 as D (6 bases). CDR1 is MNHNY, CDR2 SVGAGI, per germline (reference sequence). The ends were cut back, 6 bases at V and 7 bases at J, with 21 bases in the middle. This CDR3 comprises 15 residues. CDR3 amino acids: CASSSLAQGSRGYTF. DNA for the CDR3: TGTGCCAGCAGCTCTCTTGCACAGGGATCGCGTGGCTACACCTTC.

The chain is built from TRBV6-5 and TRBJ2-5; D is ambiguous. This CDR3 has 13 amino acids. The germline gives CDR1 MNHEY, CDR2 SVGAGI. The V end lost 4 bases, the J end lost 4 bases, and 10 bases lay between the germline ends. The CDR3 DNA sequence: TGTGCCAGCAGTTTCGGAGCGCCAGAGACCCAGTACTTC. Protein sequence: CASSFGAPETQYF.

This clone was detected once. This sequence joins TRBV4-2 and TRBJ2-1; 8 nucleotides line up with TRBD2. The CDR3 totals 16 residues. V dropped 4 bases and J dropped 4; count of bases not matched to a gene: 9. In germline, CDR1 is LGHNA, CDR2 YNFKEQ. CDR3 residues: CASSLQGTSRYNEQFF. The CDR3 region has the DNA TGTGCCAGCAGCCTCCAGGGGACTAGTCGTTACAATGAGCAGTTCTTC.

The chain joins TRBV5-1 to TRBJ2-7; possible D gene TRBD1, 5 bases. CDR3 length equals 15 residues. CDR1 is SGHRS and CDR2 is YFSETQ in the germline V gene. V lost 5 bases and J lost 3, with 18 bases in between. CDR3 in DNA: TGCGCCAGCAGTGGGTATAGGGGTACTTACTACGAGCAGTACTTC. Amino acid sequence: CASSGYRGTYYEQYF.

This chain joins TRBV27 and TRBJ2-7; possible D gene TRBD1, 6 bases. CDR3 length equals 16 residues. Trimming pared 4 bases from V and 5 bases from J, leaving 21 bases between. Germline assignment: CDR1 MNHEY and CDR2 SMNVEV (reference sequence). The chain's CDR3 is CASSSEGVDSAHEQYF. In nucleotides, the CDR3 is TGTGCCAGCAGTTCTGAGGGGGTCGATTCCGCCCACGAGCAGTACTTC.

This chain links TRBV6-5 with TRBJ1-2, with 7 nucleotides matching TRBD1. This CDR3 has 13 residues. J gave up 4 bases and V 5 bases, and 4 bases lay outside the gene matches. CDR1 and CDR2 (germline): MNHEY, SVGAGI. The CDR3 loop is CASSPDRVYGYTF. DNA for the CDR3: TGTGCCAGCAGTCCTGACAGGGTCTATGGCTACACCTTC.

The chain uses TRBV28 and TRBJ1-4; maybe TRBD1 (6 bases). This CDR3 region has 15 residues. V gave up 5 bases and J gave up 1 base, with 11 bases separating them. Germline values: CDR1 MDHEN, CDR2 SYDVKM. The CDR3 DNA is TGTGCCAGCAGTCCACTACAGGGAACTAATGAAAAACTGTTTTTT. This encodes CASSPLQGTNEKLFF.

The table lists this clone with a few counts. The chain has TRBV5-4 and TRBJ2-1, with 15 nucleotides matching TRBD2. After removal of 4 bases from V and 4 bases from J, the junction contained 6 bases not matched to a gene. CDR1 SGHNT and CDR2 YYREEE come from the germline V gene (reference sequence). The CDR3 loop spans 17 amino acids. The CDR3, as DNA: TGTGCCAGCAGCACCGGGACTAGCGGGGGGAGTTACAATGAGCAGTTCTTC. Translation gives CASSTGTSGGSYNEQFF. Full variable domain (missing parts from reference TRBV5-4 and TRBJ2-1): ETGVTQSPTHLIKTRGQQVTLRCSSQSGHNTVSWYQQALGQGPQFIFQYYREEENGRGNFPPRFSGLQFPNYSSELNVNALELDDSALYLCASSTGTSGGSYNEQFFGPGTRLTVL.

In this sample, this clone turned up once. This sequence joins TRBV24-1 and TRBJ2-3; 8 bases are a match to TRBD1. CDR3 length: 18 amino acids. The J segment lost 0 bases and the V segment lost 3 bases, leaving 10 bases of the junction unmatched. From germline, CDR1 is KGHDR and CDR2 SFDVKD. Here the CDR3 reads CATSDRDRFGLSTDTQYF. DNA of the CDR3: TGTGCCACCAGTGATAGGGACAGGTTTGGTTTAAGCACAGATACGCAGTATTTT.

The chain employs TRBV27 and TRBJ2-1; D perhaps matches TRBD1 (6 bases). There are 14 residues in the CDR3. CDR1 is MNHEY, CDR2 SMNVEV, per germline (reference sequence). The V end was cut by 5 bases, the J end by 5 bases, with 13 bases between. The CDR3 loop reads CASSNDRTDNEQFF. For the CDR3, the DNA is TGTGCCAGCAGTAACGACAGGACAGACAATGAGCAGTTCTTC.

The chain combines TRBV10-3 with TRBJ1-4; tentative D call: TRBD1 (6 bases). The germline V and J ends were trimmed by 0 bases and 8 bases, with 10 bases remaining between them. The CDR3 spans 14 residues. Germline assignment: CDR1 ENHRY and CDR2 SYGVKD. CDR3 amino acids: CAISESQGNEKLFF. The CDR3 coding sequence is TGTGCCATCAGTGAGTCTCAGGGGAACGAAAAACTGTTTTTT.

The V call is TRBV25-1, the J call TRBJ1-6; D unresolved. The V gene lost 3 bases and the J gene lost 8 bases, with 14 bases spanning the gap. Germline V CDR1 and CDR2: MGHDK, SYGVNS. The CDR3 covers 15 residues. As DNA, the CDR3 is TGTGCCAGCAGTGAGAGGGCCAGCGCCGATTCACCCCTCCACTTT. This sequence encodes CASSERASADSPLHF.

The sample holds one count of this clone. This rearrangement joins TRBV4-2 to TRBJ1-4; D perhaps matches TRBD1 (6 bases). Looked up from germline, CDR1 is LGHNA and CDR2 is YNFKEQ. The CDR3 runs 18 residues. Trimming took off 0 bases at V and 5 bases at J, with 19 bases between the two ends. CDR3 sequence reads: CASSQDGSGVEGNEKLFF. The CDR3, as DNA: TGTGCCAGCAGCCAAGATGGGTCAGGGGTTGAGGGGAATGAAAAACTGTTTTTT.

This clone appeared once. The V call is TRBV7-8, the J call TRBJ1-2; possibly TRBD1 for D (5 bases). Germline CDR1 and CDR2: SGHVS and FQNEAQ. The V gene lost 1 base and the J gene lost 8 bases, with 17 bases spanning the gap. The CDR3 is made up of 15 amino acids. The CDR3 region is CASSLDETELWGYTF. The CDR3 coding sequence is TGTGCCAGCAGCTTAGACGAGACAGAGCTTTGGGGCTACACCTTC.

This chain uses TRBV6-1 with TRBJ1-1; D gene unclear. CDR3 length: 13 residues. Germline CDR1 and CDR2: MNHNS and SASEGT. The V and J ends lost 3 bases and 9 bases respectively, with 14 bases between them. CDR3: CASSDAGRLKAFF. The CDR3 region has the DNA TGTGCCAGCAGTGATGCTGGCAGATTAAAAGCTTTCTTT.

The chain's CDR3 is CASTKLRDRGHGELFF. In DNA, the CDR3 is TGTGCCAGTACCAAACTGAGAGACAGGGGCCACGGGGAGCTGTTTTTT. The rearrangement links TRBV19 to TRBJ2-2, with TRBD1 matching over 8 bases. The germline gives CDR1 LNHDA, CDR2 SQIVND (reference sequence). With 7 bases clipped from V and 7 bases from J, the junction kept 14 bases outside the gene matches. This CDR3 contains 16 residues. The full variable domain, its missing parts supplied by reference TRBV19 and TRBJ2-2, is DGGITQSPKYLFRKEGQNVTLSCEQNLNHDAMYWYRQDPGQGLRLIYYSQIVNDFQKGDIAEGYSVSREKKESFPLTVTSAQKNPTAFYLCASTKLRDRGHGELFFGEGSRLTVL.

CDR3 protein: CASSIRTGKETQYF. For the CDR3, the DNA is TGTGCCAGTAGTATACGGACAGGGAAAGAGACCCAGTACTTC. The chain has TRBV19 and TRBJ2-5; 8 nucleotides line up with TRBD1. The CDR3 extends over 14 amino acids. Losses at the gene ends were 2 bases for V and 3 bases for J; bases not matched to a gene: 2. Germline values: CDR1 LNHDA, CDR2 SQIVND (reference sequence).